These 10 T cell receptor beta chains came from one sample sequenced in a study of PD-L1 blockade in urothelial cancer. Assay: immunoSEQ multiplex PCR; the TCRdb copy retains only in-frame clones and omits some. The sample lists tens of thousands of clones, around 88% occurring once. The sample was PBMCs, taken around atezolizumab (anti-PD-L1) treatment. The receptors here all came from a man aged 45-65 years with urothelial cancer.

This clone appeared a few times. The CDR3 spells CASSVDRDHEQYF. The CDR3 nucleotides are TGTGCCAGCAGTGTGGACAGGGACCACGAGCAGTACTTC. The V and J genes are TRBV2 and TRBJ2-7; 8 nucleotides match TRBD1. This CDR3 comprises 13 residues. Trimming cost V 4 bases and J 5 bases; bases outside gene matches: 4. Per germline, CDR1 SNHLY and CDR2 FYNNEI. The full variable domain, with the rest looked up from reference TRBV2 and TRBJ2-7, is EPEVTQTPSHQVTQMGQEVILRCVPISNHLYFYWYRQILGQKVEFLVSFYNNEISEKSEIFDDQFSVERPDGSNFTLKIRSTKLEDSAMYFCASSVDRDHEQYFGPGTRLTVT.

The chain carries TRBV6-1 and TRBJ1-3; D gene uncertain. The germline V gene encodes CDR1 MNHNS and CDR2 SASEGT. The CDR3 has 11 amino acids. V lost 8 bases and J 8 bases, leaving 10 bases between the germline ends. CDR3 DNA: TGTGCCAGCCAGAGAGGAGACACCATATATTTT. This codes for CASQRGDTIYF.

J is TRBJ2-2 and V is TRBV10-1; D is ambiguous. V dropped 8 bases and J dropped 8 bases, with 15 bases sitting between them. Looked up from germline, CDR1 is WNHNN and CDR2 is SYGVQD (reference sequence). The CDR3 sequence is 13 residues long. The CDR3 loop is CASSHSLSGELFF. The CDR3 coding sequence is TGCGCCAGCTCCCACTCCTTGTCGGGGGAGCTGTTTTTT.

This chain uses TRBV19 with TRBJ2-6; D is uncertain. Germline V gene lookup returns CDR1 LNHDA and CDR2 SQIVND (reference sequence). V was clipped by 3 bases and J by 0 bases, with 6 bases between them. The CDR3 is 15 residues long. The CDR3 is CASSMWSSGANVLTF. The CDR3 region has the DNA TGTGCCAGTAGTATGTGGAGCTCTGGGGCCAACGTCCTGACTTTC.

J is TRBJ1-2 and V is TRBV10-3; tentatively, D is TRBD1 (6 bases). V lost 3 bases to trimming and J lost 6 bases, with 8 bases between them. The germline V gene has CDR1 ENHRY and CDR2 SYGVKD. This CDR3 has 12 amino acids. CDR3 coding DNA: TGTGCCATCAGTGACAGGGGCGATGGCTACACCTTC. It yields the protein CAISDRGDGYTF.

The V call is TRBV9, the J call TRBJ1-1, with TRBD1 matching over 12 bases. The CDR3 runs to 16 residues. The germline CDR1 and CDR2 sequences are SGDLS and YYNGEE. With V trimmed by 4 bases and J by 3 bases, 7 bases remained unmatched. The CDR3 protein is CASSPGQGAWDTEAFF. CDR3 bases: TGTGCCAGCAGCCCGGGACAGGGGGCTTGGGACACTGAAGCTTTCTTT.

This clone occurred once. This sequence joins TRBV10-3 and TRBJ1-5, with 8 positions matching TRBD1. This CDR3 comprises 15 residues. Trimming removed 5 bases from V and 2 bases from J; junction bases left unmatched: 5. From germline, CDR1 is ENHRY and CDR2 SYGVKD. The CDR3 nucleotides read TGTGCCATCAGTCCAACAGGGGGAGGCAATCAGCCCCAGCATTTT. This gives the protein CAISPTGGGNQPQHF.

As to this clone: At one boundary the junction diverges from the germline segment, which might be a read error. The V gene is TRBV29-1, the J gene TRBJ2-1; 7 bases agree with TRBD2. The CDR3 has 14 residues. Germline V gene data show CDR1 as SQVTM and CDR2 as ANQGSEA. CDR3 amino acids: CSVEAGFRRDEQFF. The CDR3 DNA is TGCAGCGTCGAAGCGGGGTTCAGAAGGGATGAGCAGTTCTTC.

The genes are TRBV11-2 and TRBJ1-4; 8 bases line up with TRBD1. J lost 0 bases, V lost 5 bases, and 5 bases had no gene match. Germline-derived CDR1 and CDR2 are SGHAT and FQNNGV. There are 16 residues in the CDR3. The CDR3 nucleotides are TGTGCCAGCAGCCCGACAGGGGTGACAACTAATGAAAAACTGTTTTTT. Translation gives CASSPTGVTTNEKLFF.

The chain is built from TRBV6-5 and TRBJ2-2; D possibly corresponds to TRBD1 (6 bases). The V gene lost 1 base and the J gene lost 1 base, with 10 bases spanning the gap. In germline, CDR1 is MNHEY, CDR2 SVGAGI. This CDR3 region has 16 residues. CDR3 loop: CASSYFGGRNTGELFF. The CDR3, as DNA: TGTGCCAGCAGTTACTTTGGGGGCAGGAACACCGGGGAGCTGTTTTTT.